Listed below are T cell receptor beta chains from one sample, sequenced in a study of OX40 agonist ivuxolimab in advanced cancers. The table came from immunoSEQ multiplex PCR; TCRdb's copy has only in-frame clones and leaves some out. The sample consists of about 20,000 clones, about 80% of them appearing once. This sample comprised CD4+ or CD8+ T cells sorted from blood, obtained in a trial of the OX40 agonist ivuxolimab. These receptors all come from an adult with an advanced solid tumor such as melanoma, head and neck, liver or kidney cancer. CDR3s include the opening cysteine and the closing phenylalanine or tryptophan. A D gene is named only where the DNA matches it firmly. Rows may omit the clone size; those that give it use once, few, many or a size class.

cdr3_aa: CASSLRPSPSYEQYF
cdr3_nt: TGTGCCAGCAGCTTAAGACCTTCCCCGTCCTACGAGCAGTACTTC
j_call: TRBJ2-7
v_call: TRBV7-3
clone_size: NA
d_call: NA

cdr3_aa: CASSYSVGNSYEQYF
cdr3_nt: TGTGCCAGCAGTTACTCCGTGGGAAACTCCTACGAGCAGTACTTC
j_call: TRBJ2-7
v_call: TRBV6-6
clone_size: NA
d_call: NA

cdr3_aa: CASRTGEGNEKLFF
cdr3_nt: TGTGCCTCAAGGACAGGGGAGGGGAATGAAAAACTGTTTTTT
j_call: TRBJ1-4
v_call: TRBV27
clone_size: NA
d_call: TRBD1

cdr3_aa: CASSVEDRVFMNTEAFF
cdr3_nt: TGTGCCAGCAGCGTAGAGGACAGAGTTTTCATGAACACTGAAGCTTTCTTT
j_call: TRBJ1-1
v_call: TRBV9
clone_size: once
d_call: NA

cdr3_aa: CASSPRESSYNEQFF
cdr3_nt: TGTGCCAGCTCACCGCGGGAGAGCTCCTACAATGAGCAGTTCTTC
j_call: TRBJ2-1
v_call: TRBV18
clone_size: NA
d_call: TRBD2

cdr3_aa: CATTDPSTGGKSYEQYF
cdr3_nt: TGTGCCACCACCGACCCATCGACAGGGGGCAAGTCCTACGAGCAGTACTTC
j_call: TRBJ2-7
v_call: TRBV15
clone_size: once
d_call: TRBD1

cdr3_aa: CATWQALGSTDTQYF
cdr3_nt: TGTGCCACTTGGCAGGCCCTCGGGAGCACAGATACGCAGTATTTT
j_call: TRBJ2-3
v_call: TRBV6-5
clone_size: NA
d_call: NA

cdr3_aa: CAIRKDRRLGYEQYF
cdr3_nt: TGTGCCATCAGGAAGGACAGGCGGCTTGGCTACGAGCAGTACTTC
j_call: TRBJ2-7
v_call: TRBV10-3
clone_size: NA
d_call: TRBD1

cdr3_aa: CASSPGTSGYTDTQYF
cdr3_nt: TGCGCCAGCAGCCCCGGGACTAGCGGGTACACAGATACGCAGTATTTT
j_call: TRBJ2-3
v_call: TRBV5-1
clone_size: NA
d_call: TRBD2

cdr3_aa: CASSLSRRTSNYGYTF
cdr3_nt: TGTGCCAGCAGTCTTTCCCGACGGACCTCTAACTATGGCTACACCTTC
j_call: TRBJ1-2
v_call: TRBV28
clone_size: once
d_call: NA

cdr3_aa: CASSNPLGSYNEQFF
cdr3_nt: TGTGCCAGCAGCAATCCCCTGGGGTCCTACAATGAGCAGTTCTTC
j_call: TRBJ2-1
v_call: TRBV21-1
clone_size: NA
d_call: NA

cdr3_aa: CASSLRTSFGQYF
cdr3_nt: TGTGCCAGCAGCCTTCGGACTAGCTTTGGGCAGTACTTC
j_call: TRBJ2-7
v_call: TRBV5-4
clone_size: NA
d_call: TRBD2

cdr3_aa: CASNGRTSGETQYF
cdr3_nt: TGTGCCAGCAACGGACGGACTAGCGGAGAGACCCAGTACTTC
j_call: TRBJ2-5
v_call: TRBV7-9
clone_size: NA
d_call: TRBD2

cdr3_aa: CASSYPMGEGTDTQYF
cdr3_nt: TGTGCCAGCAGCTACCCCATGGGGGAAGGCACAGATACGCAGTATTTT
j_call: TRBJ2-3
v_call: TRBV5-4
clone_size: NA
d_call: NA

cdr3_aa: CASSVDRGSNQPQHF
cdr3_nt: TGTGCCAGCAGCGTAGACAGGGGTAGCAATCAGCCCCAGCATTTT
j_call: TRBJ1-5
v_call: TRBV7-9
clone_size: NA
d_call: TRBD1

cdr3_aa: CAISAGSGANVLTF
cdr3_nt: TGTGCCATCAGTGCAGGATCTGGGGCCAACGTCCTGACTTTC
j_call: TRBJ2-6
v_call: TRBV10-3
clone_size: NA
d_call: NA

cdr3_aa: CASSLWGREAFF
cdr3_nt: TGTGCCAGCAGTTTGTGGGGGAGGGAAGCTTTCTTT
j_call: TRBJ1-1
v_call: TRBV28
clone_size: NA
d_call: NA

cdr3_aa: CSVQNTGELFF
cdr3_nt: TGCAGCGTTCAGAACACCGGGGAGCTGTTTTTT
j_call: TRBJ2-2
v_call: TRBV29-1
clone_size: NA
d_call: NA